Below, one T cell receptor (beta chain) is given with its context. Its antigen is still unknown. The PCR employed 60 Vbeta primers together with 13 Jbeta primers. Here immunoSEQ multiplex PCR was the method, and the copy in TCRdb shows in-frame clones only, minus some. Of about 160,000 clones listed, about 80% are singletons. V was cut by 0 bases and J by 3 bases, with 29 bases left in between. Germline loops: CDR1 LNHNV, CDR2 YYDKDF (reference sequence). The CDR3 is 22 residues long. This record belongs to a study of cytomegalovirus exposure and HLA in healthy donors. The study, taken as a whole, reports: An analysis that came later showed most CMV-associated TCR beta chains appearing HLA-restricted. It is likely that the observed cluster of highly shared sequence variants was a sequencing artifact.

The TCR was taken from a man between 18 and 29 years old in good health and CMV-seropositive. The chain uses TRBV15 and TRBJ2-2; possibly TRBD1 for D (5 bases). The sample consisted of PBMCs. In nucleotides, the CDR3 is TGTGCCACCAGCAGAGATAATAACGGAACAGCAGGGTATTACGTATACACCGGGGAGCTGTTTTTT. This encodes CATSRDNNGTAGYYVYTGELFF.